This passage covers 12 T cell receptor beta chains from one sample sequenced in a study of blood T cell repertoires in COVID-19. The data were produced by immunoSEQ multiplex PCR, yet TCRdb's version contains in-frame clones alone and is incomplete. The sample lists roughly 160,000 clones, about 85% occurring once. The sample was peripheral blood. Receptor source: a man in his forties with acute or convalescent COVID-19.

V gene TRBV7-8 combines with J gene TRBJ2-3; the D is unclear. Germline CDR1 is SGHVS and CDR2 is FQNEAQ. The CDR3 sequence is 12 residues long. Trimming removed 4 bases from V and 2 bases from J, with 4 bases in between. DNA for the CDR3: TGTGCCAGCAGCTATAACACAGATACGCAGTATTTT. Translation: CASSYNTDTQYF.

The chain recombines TRBV4-1 with TRBJ1-5, with D possibly being TRBD1 (6 bases). Germline V gives CDR1 MGHRA, CDR2 YSYEKL. This CDR3 region has 15 residues. V shed 1 base and J shed 2 bases, with 9 bases lying between them. The CDR3 DNA sequence: TGCGCCAGCAGCCAAGCAGGGGCTGGCAATCAGCCCCAGCATTTT. Encoded protein: CASSQAGAGNQPQHF.

This CDR3 reads CASSPRQGAFTDTQYF. DNA for the CDR3: TGTGCCAGCAGCCCCCGACAGGGGGCCTTCACAGATACGCAGTATTTT. This chain links TRBV3-1 (or the pseudogene TRBV3-2) with TRBJ2-3; 10 nucleotides align to TRBD1. The germline V gene encodes CDR1 LGHDT and CDR2 YNNKEL (reference sequence). This CDR3 has 16 residues. The V segment lost 4 bases and the J segment 2 bases; nucleotides outside the gene matches: 6.

The chain is built from TRBV28 and TRBJ1-4; TRBD1 matches 9 bases. V lost 3 bases, J lost 4 bases, and 3 bases stayed unmatched. CDR1 is MDHEN, CDR2 SYDVKM, per germline. The CDR3 totals 15 residues. CDR3 in DNA: TGTGCCAGCAGTTTGGGGACAGGGCGTAATGAAAAACTGTTTTTT. Its translation: CASSLGTGRNEKLFF.

The chain carries TRBV5-4 and TRBJ1-2; a possible D gene is TRBD1 (6 bases). Deletions cut 4 bases from V and 6 bases from J, with 10 bases between. The CDR3 covers 12 residues. The V gene's germline CDR1 is SGHNT and CDR2 YYREEE (reference sequence). The CDR3 nucleotides are TGTGCCAGCAGCGTTAACAGGGATGGCTACACCTTC. Residues: CASSVNRDGYTF.

This clone was observed a single time. This chain joins TRBV28 and TRBJ1-1; no clear D. This CDR3 is 12 amino acids long. The V gene lost 6 bases and the J gene lost 4 bases, with 9 bases spanning the gap. Germline lookup yields CDR1 MDHEN and CDR2 SYDVKM. DNA for the CDR3: TGTGCCAGCAGCCCGCCGGGCACTGAAGCTTTCTTT. This encodes CASSPPGTEAFF. Supplemented by reference TRBV28 and TRBJ1-1, the full variable domain reads DVKVTQSSRYLVKRTGEKVFLECVQDMDHENMFWYRQDPGLGLRLIYFSYDVKMKEKGDIPEGYSVSREKKERFSLILESASTNQTSMYLCASSPPGTEAFFGQGTRLTVV.

The rearrangement uses TRBV5-1 and TRBJ1-1; maybe TRBD1 (5 bases). The germline CDR1 and CDR2 sequences are SGHRS and YFSETQ. The CDR3 is 16 amino acids. V lost 1 base to trimming and J lost 0 bases, with 13 bases between them. The CDR3 DNA is TGCGCCAGCAGCTTGATGGGGGGTTTGTTGAACACTGAAGCTTTCTTT. It translates to CASSLMGGLLNTEAFF.

This rearrangement joins TRBV4-3 to TRBJ2-2; TRBD1 matches 8 bases. Looked up from germline, CDR1 is LGHNA and CDR2 is YSLEER. The V segment lost 1 base and the J segment 9 bases; nucleotides outside the gene matches: 7. The CDR3 is 15 amino acids. The CDR3 protein is CASSQATDRVRELFF. CDR3 nucleotides: TGCGCCAGCAGCCAAGCTACGGACAGGGTCAGGGAGCTGTTTTTT.

This clone ranks as medium-sized. This chain links TRBV30 with TRBJ1-1; TRBD1 matches 8 bases. CDR3 size: 12 residues. V lost 5 bases to trimming and J lost 5 bases; unmatched junction nucleotides: 4. The germline V gene encodes CDR1 GTSNPN and CDR2 SVGIG (reference sequence). For the CDR3, the DNA is TGTGCCTGGGACAGGGGTACGACTGAAGCTTTCTTT. Protein product: CAWDRGTTEAFF.

The chain combines TRBV7-9 with TRBJ2-4; D is possibly TRBD1 (7 bases). Germline-derived CDR1 and CDR2 are SEHNR and FQNEAQ (reference sequence). The CDR3 loop spans 16 amino acids. Trimming removed 5 bases from V and 0 bases from J, with 14 bases in between. CDR3 DNA: TGTGCCAGCAGCACCTCAGGGGGACTAGCCAAAAACATTCAGTACTTC. Protein: CASSTSGGLAKNIQYF.

The chain combines TRBV11-2 with TRBJ1-1; D unclear. CDR1 and CDR2 from the germline V gene are SGHAT and FQNNGV. This CDR3 comprises 14 residues. The ends were cut back, 3 bases at V and 1 base at J, with 9 bases in the middle. In nucleotides, the CDR3 is TGTGCCAGCAGCTTTTCGACACCGAACACTGAAGCTTTCTTT. This translates into CASSFSTPNTEAFF.

This chain joins TRBV20-1 and TRBJ1-2, with D perhaps matching TRBD1 (6 bases). This CDR3 is 14 amino acids long. Germline V gene sequence: CDR1 DFQATT, CDR2 SNEGSKA (reference sequence). Trimming took 3 bases from V and 4 from J, leaving 15 bases between them. This chain's CDR3 is CSASKGGLTYGYTF. In DNA, the CDR3 is TGCAGTGCTAGTAAGGGGGGGCTTACCTATGGCTACACCTTC.